This TCR beta chain was identified in a study of metastatic and nonmetastatic thyroid tumors (dated by TCRdb to the early 2020s). A note on the overall study: For patients with malignant and with benign thyroid disease, the researchers compared repertoires between peripheral blood samples and tumor or nodule tissue samples. Broader findings and caveats from the paper: In both blood and tumor samples, malignant tumors were reported to have significantly higher TCR beta diversity than benign nodules.

A note on this clone: Its binding antigen is unknown. Base-call qualities are not available, and no considerably larger clone is one nucleotide away.

Libraries were made using PCR. TCRdb names Illumina HiSeq 4000 as the instrument used. High-throughput sequencing was used to profile the TCR beta-chain CDR3 region of every patient. Turning to the authors' computational methods: CDR3 differences across clinicopathological groups were used to build a classifier for discriminating distant-metastatic papillary thyroid cancer patients. To measure repertoire diversity the researchers used the Shannon index, while the Morisita-Horn index served to gauge how similar the tumor and blood repertoires were. TCRdb trimmed the raw reads at Q25, called clones with MiXCR and kept productive beta chains. These V and J calls derive from TCRdb rather than the authors' analysis. The sample has about 24,000 clones on record, about 24% of them singletons. The top ten hold around 12% of the sample. None of the patients had been given any treatment before thyroid surgery. Using T-cell receptor beta sequencing, the researchers looked back retrospectively at clinical samples from patients, gathered between about 2012 and 2019.

The CDR3, from cysteine to phenylalanine, totals 15 residues. Solely the CDR3 DNA is kept, with 45 bases framed from the first base. The germline ends are 7 bases apart after V is trimmed by 1 base and J by 0 bases. CDR1 MGHRA and CDR2 YSYEKL were looked up in the germline V gene. Here the chain combines TRBV4-1 and TRBJ1-5, with the identity of the D gene unclear. The source of this sequence is a male donor with papillary thyroid cancer or a benign thyroid nodule (not recorded which). Some clones in this sample may be carry-over from other donors' samples. Sequencing used tumor tissue. This receptor has the CDR3 CASSQVEDSNQPQHF. The DNA is TGCGCCAGCAGCCAAGTGGAGGATAGCAATCAGCCCCAGCATTTT.